One sample yielded the 31 T cell receptor beta chains listed below, sequenced in a study of cytomegalovirus exposure and HLA in healthy donors. PCR used 60 Vbeta primers and 13 Jbeta primers. Here immunoSEQ multiplex PCR was the method, and the copy in TCRdb shows in-frame clones only, minus some. The sample records about 180,000 clones, about 80% being singletons. Sequencing used PBMCs. The receptors originated from a man under 40 in good health and CMV-seropositive.

The CDR3 region is CASSYKGTGGQPQHF. The CDR3 nucleotides are TGTGCCAGCAGTTACAAGGGGACGGGAGGTCAGCCCCAGCATTTT. The V and J genes are TRBV28 and TRBJ1-5; D possibly corresponds to TRBD1 (5 bases). V was trimmed by 4 bases and J by 6 bases, leaving 16 bases between them. Looked up from germline, CDR1 is MDHEN and CDR2 is SYDVKM. The CDR3 covers 15 residues.

This clone was observed once. V gene TRBV19 combines with J gene TRBJ2-3; 8 nucleotides align to TRBD2. Germline V gene sequence: CDR1 LNHDA, CDR2 SQIVND (reference sequence). V lost 3 bases to trimming and J lost 0 bases; unmatched junction nucleotides: 8. There are 17 residues in the CDR3. The chain's CDR3 is CASSMPMTGGSTDTQYF. The CDR3 DNA reads TGTGCCAGTAGTATGCCGATGACGGGGGGGAGCACAGATACGCAGTATTTT.

As concerns this clone: At one end the junction does not follow the germline gene, possibly because of a read error. The V gene is TRBV7-9, the J gene TRBJ1-1; 7 nucleotides agree with TRBD1. The CDR3 sequence is 15 residues long. Germline V gives CDR1 SEHNR, CDR2 FQNEAQ (reference sequence). The CDR3 bases are TGTTCCAGCAGCGAAATACAGGGGAGGAACACTGAAGCTTTCTTT. This sequence encodes CSSSEIQGRNTEAFF. Full variable domain (remainder filled in from reference TRBV7-9 and TRBJ1-1): DTGVSQNPRHKITKRGQNVTFRCDPISEHNRLYWYRQTLGQGPEFLTYFQNEAQLEKSRLLSDRFSAERPKGSFSTLEIQRTEQGDSAMYLCSSSEIQGRNTEAFFGQGTRLTVV.

This rearrangement joins TRBV2 to TRBJ1-3; D is undetermined. Trimming removed 8 bases from V and 1 base from J, with 15 bases in between. CDR3 length equals 15 residues. The germline gives CDR1 SNHLY, CDR2 FYNNEI. The CDR3 protein is CASVKASRSGNTIYF. In DNA form, the CDR3 reads TGTGCCAGCGTAAAAGCGTCGCGATCTGGAAACACCATATATTTT. The variable domain in full, with the rest retrieved from reference TRBV2 and TRBJ1-3, is EPEVTQTPSHQVTQMGQEVILRCVPISNHLYFYWYRQILGQKVEFLVSFYNNEISEKSEIFDDQFSVERPDGSNFTLKIRSTKLEDSAMYFCASVKASRSGNTIYFGEGSWLTVV.

The chain employs TRBV11-2 and TRBJ2-1, with TRBD2 matching over 9 bases. The trim removed 6 bases at V and 6 bases at J, leaving 9 bases unmatched. CDR3 length: 15 amino acids. Germline CDR1 is SGHAT and CDR2 is FQNNGV. CDR3 coding DNA: TGTGCCAGCAGGACCCTGCTAGCGGGACGCAATGAGCAGTTCTTC. It specifies CASRTLLAGRNEQFF.

The chain couples TRBV18 to TRBJ1-1, with D hard to call. Germline V gene lookup returns CDR1 KGHSH and CDR2 LQKENI. The CDR3 loop spans 14 amino acids. The V and J ends lost 2 bases and 3 bases respectively, with 10 bases between them. This CDR3 is CASSPGPWDTEAFF. The CDR3 nucleotides are TGTGCCAGCTCACCAGGGCCCTGGGACACTGAAGCTTTCTTT.

The V gene is TRBV6-5, the J gene TRBJ2-5, with 8 nucleotides matching TRBD2. The assigned J gene may be wrong: the sequence end matches TRBJ2-7 better. The CDR3 is 15 amino acids. CDR1 is MNHEY, CDR2 SVGAGI, per germline. CDR3 coding DNA: TGTGCCAGCAGTTACGCAGCGGGGGCGAACTACGAGCAGTACTTC. Translation gives CASSYAAGANYEQYF.

V gene TRBV4-2 combines with J gene TRBJ1-1; weak D call: TRBD1 (5 bases). The CDR3 is 19 residues long. CDR1 is LGHNA, CDR2 YNFKEQ, per germline. Trimming stripped 0 bases from V and 4 bases from J, with 24 bases between. CDR3 region: CASSQDRNRGAKMGTEAFF. CDR3 DNA: TGTGCCAGCAGCCAAGATAGGAATAGGGGCGCGAAGATGGGCACTGAAGCTTTCTTT.

Here the CDR3 reads CSVQGEASGRYQELFF. The CDR3 nucleotides read TGCAGCGTCCAGGGTGAGGCTAGCGGGAGGTACCAGGAGCTGTTTTTT. This rearrangement joins TRBV29-1 to TRBJ2-2, with TRBD2 identical over 11 bases. The CDR3 length is 16 residues. Germline trimming cut 6 bases from V and 10 bases from J; bases unmatched to any gene: 16. Germline assignment: CDR1 SQVTM and CDR2 ANQGSEA.

CDR3 amino acids: CASSLITTREQYF. CDR3 nucleotide sequence: TGTGCCAGCAGCTTGATCACTACTAGGGAGCAGTACTTC. This sequence joins TRBV5-4 and TRBJ2-7, with a possible D match to TRBD2 (5 bases). The CDR3 consists of 13 residues. Trimming left V 1 base short and J 7 bases short, with 12 bases between. Germline lookup yields CDR1 SGHNT and CDR2 YYREEE (reference sequence).

For the CDR3, the DNA is TGTGCCAGCAGCTTGGAACTAGGGGGCTTCTATGGCTACACCTTC. Its translation is CASSLELGGFYGYTF. The rearrangement links TRBV5-4 to TRBJ1-2; TRBD1 matches at 7 bases. V lost 0 bases and J lost 4; bases outside the gene matches: 6. Germline V lookup: CDR1 SGHNT, CDR2 YYREEE (reference sequence). CDR3 length equals 15 residues. The whole variable domain, filled in from reference TRBV5-4 and TRBJ1-2, reads ETGVTQSPTHLIKTRGQQVTLRCSSQSGHNTVSWYQQALGQGPQFIFQYYREEENGRGNFPPRFSGLQFPNYSSELNVNALELDDSALYLCASSLELGGFYGYTFGSGTRLTVV.

This clone was observed a single time. Here the CDR3 DNA reads TGTGCCAGCAGCAAAGATGGAGTGGGCACAGATACGCAGTATTTT. Amino acid sequence: CASSKDGVGTDTQYF. This chain links TRBV21-1 with TRBJ2-3; the table's D call, TRBD2, was not checked against the DNA. TRBV21-1 is termed a pseudogene. The CDR3 is 15 residues long.

V and J are TRBV19 and TRBJ1-4; 9 nucleotides line up with TRBD1. The germline gives CDR1 LNHDA, CDR2 SQIVND (reference sequence). This CDR3 is 15 amino acids long. After removal of 5 bases from V and 4 bases from J, the junction contained 5 bases not matched to a gene. CDR3 protein: CASSLGQGLNEKLFF. The CDR3 DNA follows: TGTGCCAGTAGTCTGGGACAGGGCCTTAATGAAAAACTGTTTTTT.

The chain employs TRBV27 and TRBJ1-2; a weak D match, TRBD1 (5 bases). Trimming left V 2 bases short and J 4 bases short, with 11 bases between. CDR1 and CDR2 (germline): MNHEY, SMNVEV (reference sequence). This CDR3 spans 14 amino acids. The CDR3 loop is CASSLGAGLYGYTF. In DNA form, the CDR3 reads TGTGCCAGCAGTTTAGGGGCAGGCCTCTATGGCTACACCTTC.

The chain combines TRBV5-1 with TRBJ2-1; 9 bases are shared with TRBD2. The ends lost 0 bases at V and 5 bases at J; junction bases unmatched: 18. The CDR3 loop spans 20 amino acids. Looked up from germline, CDR1 is SGHRS and CDR2 is YFSETQ. In nucleotides, the CDR3 is TGCGCCAGCAGCTTGGCCTGGACTTTGGGCGGGAGGGGGTCGGACAATGAGCAGTTCTTC. Translated, it gives CASSLAWTLGGRGSDNEQFF.

The V and J genes are TRBV6-4 and TRBJ2-3; the D is unclear. Trimming took off 0 bases at V and 7 bases at J, with 17 bases between the two ends. Germline CDR1 reads MRHNA; CDR2 reads SNTAGT. This CDR3 is built from 16 residues. The chain's CDR3 is CASSDSMVSDLHTQYF. As DNA, the CDR3 is TGTGCCAGCAGTGACTCGATGGTCTCAGATCTTCATACGCAGTATTTT.

The genes are TRBV7-2 and TRBJ1-2; a weak D match, TRBD1 (5 bases). The CDR3 loop spans 15 amino acids. V was trimmed by 1 base and J by 2 bases, leaving 11 bases between them. Per the germline V gene, CDR1 is SGHTA and CDR2 is FQGNSA. CDR3 nucleotides: TGTGCCAGCAGCTTAGGACAGATAACAAACTATGGCTACACCTTC. This gives the protein CASSLGQITNYGYTF.

V usage is TRBV5-4 and J usage is TRBJ2-2; 9 bases fit TRBD2. The V gene's germline CDR1 is SGHNT and CDR2 YYREEE (reference sequence). V shed 4 bases, J shed 2 bases, and the junction held 6 bases outside the gene matches. CDR3 length equals 16 residues. The CDR3 nucleotides are TGTGCCAGCAGCAGGGCGGGGGGGTTAAACACCGGGGAGCTGTTTTTT. Protein: CASSRAGGLNTGELFF.

V usage is TRBV7-2 and J usage is TRBJ1-2; weak D call: TRBD1 (6 bases). CDR1 is SGHTA and CDR2 is FQGNSA in the germline V gene. V was pared by 3 bases and J by 4 bases, with 12 bases between. The CDR3 has 14 amino acids. CDR3 protein: CASSFFRTVYGYTF. The CDR3 DNA sequence: TGTGCCAGCAGCTTCTTTCGGACAGTCTATGGCTACACCTTC.

The chain links TRBV5-4 to TRBJ2-7; 9 bases line up with TRBD1. Germline assignment: CDR1 SGHNT and CDR2 YYREEE (reference sequence). The length of the CDR3 is 14 residues. The ends lost 0 bases at V and 2 bases at J; junction bases unmatched: 0. CDR3 DNA: TGTGCCAGCAGCTTGGGACAGGGGGCCTACGAGCAGTACTTC. Protein sequence: CASSLGQGAYEQYF. Combining the CDR3 with reference TRBV5-4 and TRBJ2-7 gives the whole variable domain ETGVTQSPTHLIKTRGQQVTLRCSSQSGHNTVSWYQQALGQGPQFIFQYYREEENGRGNFPPRFSGLQFPNYSSELNVNALELDDSALYLCASSLGQGAYEQYFGPGTRLTVT.

The V gene is TRBV7-2, the J gene TRBJ2-7; 10 positions match TRBD1. The CDR3 is made up of 17 amino acids. Germline lookup yields CDR1 SGHTA and CDR2 FQGNSA. V lost 5 bases to trimming and J lost 4 bases; unmatched junction nucleotides: 14. The CDR3 coding sequence is TGTGCCAGCAGCGCCGCCGCCAGACAGGGGGCGGATTACGAGCAGTACTTC. Its translation: CASSAAARQGADYEQYF. Together with reference TRBV7-2 and TRBJ2-7, the CDR3 gives the full variable domain: GAGVSQSPSNKVTEKGKDVELRCDPISGHTALYWYRQSLGQGLEFLIYFQGNSAPDKSGLPSDRFSAERTGGSVSTLTIQRTQQEDSAVYLCASSAAARQGADYEQYFGPGTRLTVT.

The V and J genes are TRBV19 and TRBJ1-1; 11 nucleotides match TRBD1. The ends lost 9 bases at V and 5 bases at J; junction bases unmatched: 20. From germline, CDR1 is LNHDA and CDR2 SQIVND (reference sequence). CDR3 size: 18 residues. CDR3 residues: CASIRGGDRGSFGTEAFF. CDR3 DNA sequence: TGTGCCAGCATTCGGGGGGGGGACAGGGGGTCATTCGGAACTGAAGCTTTCTTT.

This chain connects TRBV5-1 to TRBJ2-5; 7 bases agree with TRBD2. The germline gives CDR1 SGHRS, CDR2 YFSETQ. The CDR3 consists of 14 residues. V lost 4 bases and J lost 2; bases outside the gene matches: 5. Written as DNA, the CDR3 is TGCGCCAGCAGCCCCACTAGCGCACAAGAGACCCAGTACTTC. Translating it yields CASSPTSAQETQYF.

The chain carries TRBV7-2 and TRBJ2-6, with D possibly TRBD2 on 5 matching bases. Germline V CDR1 and CDR2: SGHTA, FQGNSA. V was clipped by 1 base and J by 2 bases, with 12 bases between them. The CDR3 has 17 amino acids. The CDR3 reads CASSLGVSGTGANVLTF. In nucleotides, the CDR3 is TGTGCCAGCAGCTTAGGAGTTTCGGGGACTGGGGCCAACGTCCTGACTTTC. Full variable domain (missing parts from reference TRBV7-2 and TRBJ2-6): GAGVSQSPSNKVTEKGKDVELRCDPISGHTALYWYRQSLGQGLEFLIYFQGNSAPDKSGLPSDRFSAERTGGSVSTLTIQRTQQEDSAVYLCASSLGVSGTGANVLTFGAGSRLTVL.

The chain links TRBV11-2 to TRBJ2-7, with D perhaps matching TRBD2 (5 bases). V shed 4 bases and J shed 3 bases, with 13 bases lying between them. This CDR3 region has 14 residues. Germline V CDR1 and CDR2: SGHAT, FQNNGV. As DNA, the CDR3 is TGTGCCAGCAGCTCGTACAGCGGTGGCTACGAGCAGTACTTC. Protein sequence: CASSSYSGGYEQYF.

The rearrangement joins TRBV21-1 to TRBJ2-7; TRBD1, as called in the table, went unchecked against the DNA. TRBV21-1 is recorded as a pseudogene. The CDR3 spans 13 residues. Here the CDR3 reads CASSKGRGHEQYF. As DNA, the CDR3 is TGTGCCAGCAGCAAAGGCAGGGGCCACGAGCAGTACTTC.

The rearrangement uses TRBV5-1 and TRBJ1-3; tentative D call: TRBD1 (5 bases). Looked up from germline, CDR1 is SGHRS and CDR2 is YFSETQ. This CDR3 contains 14 residues. Trimming removed 5 bases at V and 0 bases at J, with 9 bases between. CDR3 amino acids: CASRLGGSGNTIYF. CDR3 DNA: TGCGCCAGCAGGCTGGGGGGCTCTGGAAACACCATATATTTT.

V gene TRBV27 combines with J gene TRBJ2-1, with TRBD2 as a possible D gene (5 bases). In germline, CDR1 is MNHEY, CDR2 SMNVEV (reference sequence). The ends were cut back, 2 bases at V and 6 bases at J, with 17 bases in the middle. The CDR3 runs 16 residues. The CDR3: CASSLLFRGLGNEQFF. Here the CDR3 DNA reads TGTGCCAGCAGTTTACTGTTCCGAGGGTTGGGCAATGAGCAGTTCTTC.

The rearrangement joins TRBV23-1 to TRBJ1-6; D is unclear. TRBV23-1 is designated an ORF whose function remains uncertain. The CDR3 consists of 16 residues. The V gene lost 8 bases and the J gene lost 3 bases, with 17 bases spanning the gap. The CDR3 reads CASRPSWQNYNSPLHF. CDR3 nucleotide sequence: TGCGCCAGCCGCCCGTCGTGGCAGAACTATAATTCACCCCTCCACTTT.

The sample holds a few counts of this clone. CDR3 bases: TGTGCCAGCAGCCAAGACGAGGTAGGCCCTAGCACAGATACGCAGTATTTT. It yields the protein CASSQDEVGPSTDTQYF. J is TRBJ2-3 and V is TRBV4-2; no definite D call. The V end was cut by 0 bases, the J end by 0 bases, with 13 bases between. The length of the CDR3 is 17 residues. CDR1 LGHNA and CDR2 YNFKEQ come from the germline V gene.

The sample holds one count of this clone. No conserved phenylalanine or tryptophan is present at the end of the CDR3, so a read error is the likely explanation. The DNA is left out, because the CDR3 cannot be placed on it with certainty; the CDR3 is given as TCRdb lists it. This sequence joins TRBV14 and TRBJ2-2; the table calls TRBD1, which could not be checked here. Germline CDR1 and CDR2: SGHDN and FVKESK. The CDR3 length is 14 residues, termini included. Here the CDR3 reads CASSQAVWFRAQEA.